Listed below are T cell receptor beta chains from one sample, sequenced in a study of blood T cell repertoires in COVID-19. Sequencing used immunoSEQ multiplex PCR; TCRdb keeps in-frame clones, though not all of them. The sample lists about 120,000 clones, 80% occurring once. Sequencing was performed on peripheral blood. The receptors were sampled from a man in his 70s with acute or convalescent COVID-19. Both conserved end residues are trimmed from each CDR3. Size is omitted from some rows. Given values are once, few, many or a class for expanded clones.

TRBJ1-1,-,TRBV5-1,ASSLLRNTEAF
TRBJ1-1,-,TRBV29-1,SGGQGGTEAF
TRBJ2-7,-,TRBV4-1,ASSEVSLGLAGGEQY
TRBJ1-5,-,TRBV4-1,ASSQGSGSGNQPQH
TRBJ1-1,few,TRBV5-1,ASREGQGHTEAF
TRBJ2-5,-,TRBV4-2,ASSQNPGLAEETQY
TRBJ2-7,few,TRBV4-1,ASSQEGEGGSYEQY
TRBJ2-3,-,TRBV5-1,ASRSYTVAGSSTDTQY
TRBJ1-1,-,TRBV14,ASSSFTGILNTEAF
TRBJ1-2,few,TRBV7-9,ASSFGAYGYT
TRBJ1-5,few,TRBV6-5,ASKAGGPNQPQH
TRBJ1-3,-,TRBV2,ASRMGSSGNTIY